This T cell receptor (beta chain) was captured by sequencing in a study of vaccination and CD4 T cells after COVID-19 (dated by TCRdb to between 2022 and 2023). With regard to the full study: In the convalescent cohort there were six males and four females, among whom were two Hispanic individuals, seven Caucasians, two Asians and one multiracial person. Participants got two doses of the Pfizer-BioNTech BNT162b2 vaccine (n=8) or two doses of the Moderna mRNA-1273 vaccine (n=2). Post-COVID blood samples were collected from convalescent patients a median of around 96 days after diagnosis, with a range of about 30 to 180 days. Post-vaccine blood samples were collected a median of about 69 days after the second vaccine dose, ranging from roughly 13 to 250 days. Culture stimuli were overlapping spike peptide pools from SARS-CoV-2 and from the common cold coronaviruses HCoV-NL63, HCoV-OC43 and HCoV-229E. Control cultures used a CEFX viral epitope pool as positive control, an HIV-1 Nef peptide pool as negative control, or no peptide. The spike-specific CD4+ TCR repertoire was compared before and after mRNA vaccination in ten to eleven COVID-19 convalescent patients and a few infection-naive healthy vaccine recipients. The paper as a whole reports these results and caveats: The median count of SARS-CoV-2-reactive clonotypes went up from under 25 after infection to more than 30 after vaccination, although the change was not significant. Among convalescent patients, a median about 90% of the SARS-CoV-2-reactive clones seen after vaccination appeared only after vaccination, which suggests priming specific to the vaccine. The study included relatively few convalescent patients and did not analyze early timepoints after natural infection. Nearly all vaccine-specific clones in convalescent patients (304 of 307) were mono-reactive for SARS-CoV-2 spike rather than cross-reactive with common cold coronaviruses.

The sample's treatment or condition label, in plain terms: roughly ten-day PBMC culture with coronavirus spike peptide pools or control peptides (ViraFEST assay). The ViraFEST assay was used in the study, in which antigen-specific T cells were expanded with peptide pools and expanded clonotypes were subsequently identified by TCR sequencing. Healthy vaccine recipients had no prior SARS-CoV-2 infection, confirmed by negative nucleocapsid antibody tests before and after vaccination. PBMCs were cultured at roughly 2 million per well in IMDM supplemented with about 5% human AB serum and 10 IU/ml IL-2, with approximately 9.2 ug/ml peptide pools added. Half of the culture medium was replaced with fresh IL-2-containing medium on days 3 and 7. After more than 8 days of culture, CD4+ T cells were isolated by negative selection using the EasySep CD4+ T cell isolation kit. PBMCs were separated from whole blood using Ficoll-Paque Plus gradient centrifugation and then either used fresh or cryopreserved at -140C. Each culture condition was generally run in triplicate wells.

The library was generated by PCR. DNA from cultured CD4+ T cells was subjected to TCR sequencing with the Oncomine TCR Beta short-read assay at the Johns Hopkins FTIC core. The QIAamp micro DNA kit was used to extract genomic DNA from the cultured CD4+ T cells. The Oncomine TCR Beta libraries from cultured CD4+ T cells were pooled using unique dual indexes and then sequenced on an Illumina iSeq 100. As for how the authors treated the data: Non-productive sequences were removed, and CDR3s not starting with C, not ending with F or W, or shorter than 7 amino acids were discarded. Antigen-specific clonotypes were identified using the MANAFEST web application through comparison of peptide-stimulated wells with reference and other culture wells. An FDR below 0.05, an odds ratio above 5, and a productive frequency above 0.1% in at least two of three replicate wells were required for clones to be considered positive. Cross-reactive clonotypes were defined as significantly expanded in both SARS-CoV-2 spike wells and at least one common cold coronavirus spike condition. Using R version 3.6.1, CDR3 homology was evaluated through Levenshtein distances (stringdist) along with unrooted phylogenetic trees (ape). The public reads were run again by TCRdb, first through fastp at Q25 and then through MiXCR, and only productive beta chains were kept. Rows matching on CDR3 protein sequence are summarized as one entry with the most common DNA and genes. V and J calls and clone size were set by TCRdb, not the authors. This sample gives approximately 21,000 distinct CDR3 sequences in total; 55% to 70% of them show up just once. Of the sample, 13% falls within the top ten clones.

This clonotype was detected once. Its cognate antigen has yet to be identified. Base qualities are not at hand, and no much larger clone is one base apart. One read alone is weak evidence. The CDR3 contains 12 residues, cysteine and phenylalanine counted. The read is trimmed to its CDR3 DNA, 36 bases read in frame from base 1. The germline V gene (reference sequence) provides CDR1 GTSNPN and CDR2 SVGIG. Trimming takes 8 bases off V and 5 bases off J; junction bases not matched to a gene: 5. Sample: CD4+ T cells from blood, cultured in vitro, taken after SARS-CoV-2 vaccination. The clonotype was recovered from a human donor who received a COVID-19 vaccine. The receptor chain draws on TRBV30 and TRBJ1-1; 10 junctional bases match TRBD1. The CDR3 here reads CAGGQGHTEAFF. The nucleotide sequence reads as follows: TGTGCCGGGGGACAGGGGCATACTGAAGCTTTCTTT. Where the CDR3 stops, the reference TRBV30 and TRBJ1-1 genes take over; the full variable domain is SQTIHQWPATLVQPVGSPLSLECTVEGTSNPNLYWYRQAAGRGLQLLFYSVGIGQISSEVPQNLSASRPQDRQFILSSKKLLLSDSGFYLCAGGQGHTEAFFGQGTRLTVV.